Listed below are T cell receptor beta chains from one sample, sequenced in a study of control samples from healthy donors and cancer patients. Data came from immunoSEQ multiplex PCR; TCRdb stores just in-frame clones and leaves some out. The repertoire includes around 180,000 clones, around 94% of them detected once, and 1.1% to 1.5% sits in the top ten. The sequenced sample consisted of blood. The receptors were gathered from a woman between 18 and 29 years old in good health. Each CDR3 is given with its conserved first and last residue. The order of the fields is CDR3 protein, CDR3 DNA, clone size, J gene, D gene, V gene. The D gene is left open where the match is weak. The size of a clone is reported for some rows only, either as once, few or many, or as a class for expanded clones.

CDR3: CASSLVGSADYNSPLHF
DNA: TGCGCCAGCAGCTTGGTCGGCAGTGCAGATTATAATTCACCCCTCCACTTT
size: .
J: TRBJ1-6
D: .
V: TRBV5-1

CDR3: CASSLGRDREQYF
DNA: TGTGCCAGCAGTTTGGGACGGGATCGAGAGCAGTACTTC
size: .
J: TRBJ2-7
D: .
V: TRBV28

CDR3: CASSHADRGNEKLFF
DNA: TGTGCCAGCAGCCACGCGGACAGGGGGAATGAAAAACTGTTTTTT
size: .
J: TRBJ1-4
D: TRBD1
V: TRBV7-9

CDR3: CASSHRTLNTGELFF
DNA: TGCGCCAGCAGCCACCGGACTCTGAACACCGGGGAGCTGTTTTTT
size: .
J: TRBJ2-2
D: .
V: TRBV4-1

CDR3: CSVLFQEKLFF
DNA: TGCAGCGTTCTCTTCCAGGAAAAACTGTTTTTT
size: .
J: TRBJ1-4
D: .
V: TRBV29-1

CDR3: CASSHLAGARHPTGYEQYF
DNA: TGTGCCAGCAGCCACCTGGCAGGGGCGCGACACCCCACCGGATACGAGCAGTACTTC
size: once
J: TRBJ2-7
D: .
V: TRBV11-3

CDR3: CASSVGGDEQFF
DNA: TGTGCCAGCAGCGTTGGGGGCGATGAGCAGTTCTTC
size: .
J: TRBJ2-1
D: .
V: TRBV9

CDR3: CASSQRAGTISNEAFF
DNA: TGTGCCAGCAGCCAGAGGGCAGGGACAATTAGTAATGAAGCTTTCTTT
size: .
J: TRBJ1-1
D: .
V: TRBV2

CDR3: CASSLQGTSGGGETQYF
DNA: TGTGCCAGCAGCCTACAGGGGACTAGCGGTGGTGGGGAGACCCAGTACTTC
size: once
J: TRBJ2-5
D: TRBD2
V: TRBV7-2

CDR3: CASAPGREKDTQYF
DNA: TGTGCTAGTGCCCCGGGGCGGGAGAAAGATACGCAGTATTTT
size: .
J: TRBJ2-3
D: TRBD2
V: TRBV12-5

CDR3: CASSPRDRGREQYF
DNA: TGTGCCAGTAGTCCCCGGGACAGGGGGCGCGAGCAGTACTTC
size: .
J: TRBJ2-7
D: TRBD1
V: TRBV19

CDR3: CSASRTRREGRVTDTQYF
DNA: TGCAGTGCTAGTAGAACTCGGCGGGAGGGGAGGGTGACAGATACGCAGTATTTT
size: .
J: TRBJ2-3
D: TRBD2
V: TRBV20-1